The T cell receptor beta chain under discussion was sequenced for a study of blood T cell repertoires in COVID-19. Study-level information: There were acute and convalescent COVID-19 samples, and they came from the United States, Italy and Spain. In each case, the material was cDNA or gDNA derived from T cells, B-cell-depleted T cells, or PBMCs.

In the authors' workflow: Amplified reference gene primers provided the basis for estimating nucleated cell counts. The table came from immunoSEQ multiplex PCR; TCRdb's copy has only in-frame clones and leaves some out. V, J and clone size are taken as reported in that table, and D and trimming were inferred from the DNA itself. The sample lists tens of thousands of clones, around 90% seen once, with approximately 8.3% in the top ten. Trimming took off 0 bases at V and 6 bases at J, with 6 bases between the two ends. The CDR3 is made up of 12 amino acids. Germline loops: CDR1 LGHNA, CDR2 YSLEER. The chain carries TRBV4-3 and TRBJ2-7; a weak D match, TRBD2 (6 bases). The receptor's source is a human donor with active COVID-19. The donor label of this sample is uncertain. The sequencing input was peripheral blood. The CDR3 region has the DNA TGCGCCAGCAGCCAAGACGGGGGCGAGCAGTACTTC. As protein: CASSQDGGEQYF.